This note documents a single TCR beta chain sequence. This record comes from a study of control samples from healthy donors and cancer patients. V was clipped by 5 bases and J by 4 bases; unmatched bases: 7. Germline lookup yields CDR1 SGHTA and CDR2 FQGNSA. The CDR3 loop spans 15 amino acids. Method: immunoSEQ multiplex PCR; TCRdb's copy keeps in-frame clones and lacks some. The sample has some 74,000 clones, 65% to 85% seen once. The chain links TRBV7-2 to TRBJ2-7, with TRBD2 matching 11 bases. Sequenced input: blood. This clonotype was obtained from a man aged 60 to 69 in good health. The CDR3 region is CASSISGTSGYEQYF. DNA of the CDR3: TGTGCCAGCAGCATAAGCGGGACTAGCGGTTACGAGCAGTACTTC.